The 12 T cell receptor beta chains presented below share a single source sample, sequenced in a study of Ad26.COV2.S vaccination and SARS-CoV-2 variants. Repertoires were generated with immunoSEQ multiplex PCR, while TCRdb's copy carries only in-frame clones and drops some. The table shows around 270,000 clones, with roughly 89% occurring only once. This sample's treatment: 19 received Ad26.COV2.S at low or high dose, single or two shots; five or six received placebo; per-sample allocation not given. It was on day 63 after the first vaccine or placebo injection that samples were taken. Specimen: peripheral blood, collected in a trial of Ad26.COV2.S vaccine versus placebo. These receptors originate from a person between 18 and 65 years old who received the Ad26.COV2.S COVID-19 vaccine or a placebo.

The rearrangement uses TRBV6-5 and TRBJ1-2; 12 nucleotides match TRBD1. The V and J ends lost 2 bases and 7 bases, in that order; junction bases with no gene match: 5. CDR1 and CDR2 from the germline V gene are MNHEY and SVGAGI. This CDR3 contains 15 residues. The CDR3 DNA reads as TGTGCCAGCAGTTACAGGGGACAGGGGGCGCGTGGCTACACCTTC. Residues: CASSYRGQGARGYTF.

The CDR3 DNA follows: TGTGCCAGCAGCGTAGAGGATTTGCCCGGGGAGCTGTTTTTT. Its protein is CASSVEDLPGELFF. V usage is TRBV9 and J usage is TRBJ2-2; D is unresolved. There are 14 residues in the CDR3. The germline CDR1 and CDR2 sequences are SGDLS and YYNGEE. V was clipped by 0 bases and J by 6 bases, with 9 bases between them.

The genes are TRBV29-1 and TRBJ1-1; 9 bases map to TRBD1. V trimming: 7 bases; J trimming: 1 base; junction bases outside the gene matches: 4. This CDR3 comprises 13 residues. Germline V gives CDR1 SQVTM, CDR2 ANQGSEA. CDR3 protein: CSASQGANTEAFF. The CDR3 nucleotides read TGCAGCGCCTCACAGGGGGCGAACACTGAAGCTTTCTTT.

The chain couples TRBV5-8 to TRBJ2-5; 9 bases map to TRBD2. J gave up 3 bases and V 4 bases, and 7 bases lay outside the gene matches. In germline, CDR1 is SGHTS, CDR2 YDEGEE. The CDR3 consists of 15 residues. DNA of the CDR3: TGTGCCAGCAGCCCCGAGGGACTAGCAAAAGAGACCCAGTACTTC. The encoded protein is CASSPEGLAKETQYF.

The genes are TRBV7-3 and TRBJ2-1; maybe TRBD1 (6 bases). Per germline, CDR1 SGHTA and CDR2 FQGTGA. The CDR3 is made up of 15 amino acids. V lost 3 bases to trimming and J lost 4 bases, with 13 bases between them. CDR3 residues: CASSLGADFYNEQFF. CDR3 in DNA: TGTGCCAGCAGCTTGGGGGCGGACTTTTACAATGAGCAGTTCTTC.

This chain uses TRBV6-5 with TRBJ2-2; 7 nucleotides align to TRBD1. The CDR3 is 15 amino acids. From germline, CDR1 is MNHEY and CDR2 SVGAGI. The ends lost 2 bases at V and 5 bases at J; junction bases unmatched: 5. The DNA of the CDR3 is TGTGCCAGCAGTTACAACAGGGGCGCAACCGGGGAGCTGTTTTTT. The encoded protein is CASSYNRGATGELFF.

The chain is built from TRBV27 and TRBJ2-7; TRBD2 matches 10 bases. V dropped 2 bases and J dropped 2; count of bases not matched to a gene: 3. The CDR3 length is 15 residues. Germline assignment: CDR1 MNHEY and CDR2 SMNVEV (reference sequence). The CDR3 spells CASSLPAGGPYEQYV. DNA for the CDR3: TGTGCCAGCAGTTTACCAGCGGGAGGGCCCTACGAGCAGTACGTC.

The chain uses TRBV2 and TRBJ2-7; 11 nucleotides align to TRBD1. Trimming at V came to 5 bases and at J to 5 bases, leaving 5 bases not matched to a gene. The germline V gene has CDR1 SNHLY and CDR2 FYNNEI. This CDR3 spans 14 amino acids. The CDR3 sequence is CASSHPGQGDEQYF. The CDR3 DNA follows: TGTGCCAGCAGTCACCCGGGACAGGGGGACGAGCAGTACTTC. Full variable domain (rest looked up from reference TRBV2 and TRBJ2-7): EPEVTQTPSHQVTQMGQEVILRCVPISNHLYFYWYRQILGQKVEFLVSFYNNEISEKSEIFDDQFSVERPDGSNFTLKIRSTKLEDSAMYFCASSHPGQGDEQYFGPGTRLTVT.

This chain uses TRBV7-8 with TRBJ2-1; D remains unclear. The CDR3 covers 19 residues. V lost 5 bases and J lost 2, with 25 bases in between. Germline V gene sequence: CDR1 SGHVS, CDR2 FQNEAQ. CDR3 coding DNA: TGTGCCAGCAGCCCATATTTCGTCCGGCGAGAGGATCCCTACAATGAGCAGTTCTTC. Its protein is CASSPYFVRREDPYNEQFF.

This chain links TRBV29-1 with TRBJ2-1; the D call may be TRBD1 or TRBD2 (5 bases each). The CDR3 runs to 15 residues. CDR1 is SQVTM, CDR2 ANQGSEA, per germline. The V gene lost 4 bases and the J gene lost 4 bases, with 17 bases spanning the gap. The CDR3 region has the DNA TGCAGCGTTGCGAAAGGCCCTGAGGGGTACAATGAGCAGTTCTTC. It specifies CSVAKGPEGYNEQFF.

V and J are TRBV5-1 and TRBJ1-2; maybe TRBD1 (5 bases). CDR1 and CDR2 from the germline V gene are SGHRS and YFSETQ. The V end lost 3 bases, the J end lost 2 bases, and 14 bases lay between the germline ends. The CDR3 covers 15 residues. The CDR3 sequence is CASSYLGTSNYGYTF. CDR3 nucleotides: TGCGCCAGCAGCTACCTGGGGACTTCCAACTATGGCTACACCTTC.

The genes are TRBV5-1 and TRBJ2-5; 7 nucleotides match TRBD1. CDR1 is SGHRS, CDR2 YFSETQ, per germline. The CDR3 has 14 residues. V lost 4 bases and J lost 1; bases outside the gene matches: 4. Here the CDR3 reads CASSVGDSQETQYF. Written as DNA, the CDR3 is TGCGCCAGCAGCGTAGGGGACAGCCAAGAGACCCAGTACTTC.